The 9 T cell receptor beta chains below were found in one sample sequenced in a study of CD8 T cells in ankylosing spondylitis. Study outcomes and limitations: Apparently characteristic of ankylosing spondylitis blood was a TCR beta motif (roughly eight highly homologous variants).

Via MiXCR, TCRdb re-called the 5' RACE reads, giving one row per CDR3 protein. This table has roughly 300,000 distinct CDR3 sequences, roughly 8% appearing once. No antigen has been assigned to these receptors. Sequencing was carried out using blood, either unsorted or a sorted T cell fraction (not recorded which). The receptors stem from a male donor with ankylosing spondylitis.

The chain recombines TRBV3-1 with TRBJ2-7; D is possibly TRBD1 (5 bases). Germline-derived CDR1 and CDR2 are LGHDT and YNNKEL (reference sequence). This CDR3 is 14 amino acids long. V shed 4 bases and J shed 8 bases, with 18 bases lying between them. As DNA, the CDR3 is TGTGCCAGCAGCCTCAGAGGTAGGGGCCGACAGCAGTACTTC. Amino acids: CASSLRGRGRQQYF.

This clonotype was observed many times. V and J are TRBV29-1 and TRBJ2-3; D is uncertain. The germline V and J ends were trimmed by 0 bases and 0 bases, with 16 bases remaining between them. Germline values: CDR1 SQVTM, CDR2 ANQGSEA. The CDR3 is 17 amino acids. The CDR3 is CSVEDRRVHFSTDTQYF. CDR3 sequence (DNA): TGCAGCGTTGAAGATCGCCGGGTCCACTTTAGCACAGATACGCAGTATTTT.

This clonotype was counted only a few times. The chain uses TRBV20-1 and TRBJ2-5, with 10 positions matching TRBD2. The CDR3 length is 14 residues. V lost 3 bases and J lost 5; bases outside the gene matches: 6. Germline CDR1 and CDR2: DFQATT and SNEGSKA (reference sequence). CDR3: CSARALAGVETQYF. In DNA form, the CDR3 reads TGCAGTGCTAGGGCCCTAGCGGGAGTTGAGACCCAGTACTTC.

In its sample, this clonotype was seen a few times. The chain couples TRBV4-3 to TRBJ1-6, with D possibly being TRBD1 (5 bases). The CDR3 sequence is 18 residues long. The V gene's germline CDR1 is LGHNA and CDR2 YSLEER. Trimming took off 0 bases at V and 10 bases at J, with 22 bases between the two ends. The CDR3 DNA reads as TGCGCCAGCAGCCAAGAGCCCGTCACCGCAGGGTTTTGGTCACCCCTCCACTTT. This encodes CASSQEPVTAGFWSPLHF.

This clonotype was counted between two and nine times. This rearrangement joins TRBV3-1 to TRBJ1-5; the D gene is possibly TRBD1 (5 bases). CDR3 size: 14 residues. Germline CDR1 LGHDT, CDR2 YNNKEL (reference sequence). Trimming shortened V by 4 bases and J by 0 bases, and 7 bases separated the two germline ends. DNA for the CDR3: TGTGCCAGCAGCCGACAGTATAGCAATCAGCCCCAGCATTTT. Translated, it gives CASSRQYSNQPQHF. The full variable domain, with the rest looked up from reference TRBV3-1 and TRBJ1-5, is DTAVSQTPKYLVTQMGNDKSIKCEQNLGHDTMYWYKQDSKKFLKIMFSYNNKELIINETVPNRFSPKSPDKAHLNLHINSLELGDSAVYFCASSRQYSNQPQHFGDGTRLSIL.

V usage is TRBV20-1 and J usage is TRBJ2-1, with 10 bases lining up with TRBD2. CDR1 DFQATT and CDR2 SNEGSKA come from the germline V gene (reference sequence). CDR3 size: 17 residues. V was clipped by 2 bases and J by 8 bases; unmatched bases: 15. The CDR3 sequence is CSARRSGRPERGDEQFF. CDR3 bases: TGCAGTGCTAGACGTAGCGGGAGGCCCGAAAGGGGTGATGAGCAGTTCTTC.

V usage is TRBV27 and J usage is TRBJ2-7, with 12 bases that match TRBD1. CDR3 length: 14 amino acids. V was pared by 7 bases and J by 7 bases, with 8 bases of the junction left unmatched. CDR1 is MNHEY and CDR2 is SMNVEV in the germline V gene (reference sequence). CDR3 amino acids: CASKEGQGASEQYF. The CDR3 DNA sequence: TGTGCCAGCAAAGAGGGACAGGGGGCGAGTGAGCAGTACTTC.

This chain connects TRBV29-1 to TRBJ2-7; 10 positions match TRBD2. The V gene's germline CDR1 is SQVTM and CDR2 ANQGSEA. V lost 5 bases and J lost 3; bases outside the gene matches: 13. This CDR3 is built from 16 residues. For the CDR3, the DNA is TGCAGCGTTCGGGGGGCTAGCGGGAGTGGAATCTACGAGCAGTACTTC. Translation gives CSVRGASGSGIYEQYF.

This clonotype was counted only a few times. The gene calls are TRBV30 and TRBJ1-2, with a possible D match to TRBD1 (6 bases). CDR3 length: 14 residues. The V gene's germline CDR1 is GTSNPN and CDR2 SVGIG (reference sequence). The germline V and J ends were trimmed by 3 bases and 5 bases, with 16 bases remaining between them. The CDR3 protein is CAWRMDSGLYGYTF. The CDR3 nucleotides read TGTGCCTGGAGAATGGACAGCGGACTTTATGGCTACACCTTC.